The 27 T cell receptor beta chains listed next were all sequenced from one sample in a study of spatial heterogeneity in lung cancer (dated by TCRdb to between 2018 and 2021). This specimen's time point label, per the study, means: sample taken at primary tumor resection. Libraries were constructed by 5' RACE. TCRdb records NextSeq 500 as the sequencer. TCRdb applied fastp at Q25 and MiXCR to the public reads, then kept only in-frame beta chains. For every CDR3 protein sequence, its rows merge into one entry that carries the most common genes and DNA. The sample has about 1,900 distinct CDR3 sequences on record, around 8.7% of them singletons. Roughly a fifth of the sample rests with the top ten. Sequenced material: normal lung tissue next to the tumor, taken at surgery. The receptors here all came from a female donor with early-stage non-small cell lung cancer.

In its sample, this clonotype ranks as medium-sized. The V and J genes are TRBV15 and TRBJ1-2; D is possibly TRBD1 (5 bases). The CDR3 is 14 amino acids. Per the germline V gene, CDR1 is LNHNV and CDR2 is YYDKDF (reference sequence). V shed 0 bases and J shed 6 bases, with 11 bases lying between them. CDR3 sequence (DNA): TGTGCCACCAGCAGAGAGGGGGGGTTCGATGGCTACACCTTC. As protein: CATSREGGFDGYTF.

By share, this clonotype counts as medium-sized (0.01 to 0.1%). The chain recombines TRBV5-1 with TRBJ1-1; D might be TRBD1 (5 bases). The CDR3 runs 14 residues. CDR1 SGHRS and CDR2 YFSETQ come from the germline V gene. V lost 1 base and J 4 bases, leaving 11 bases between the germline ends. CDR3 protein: CASSLQGRGTEAFF. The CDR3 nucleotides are TGCGCCAGCAGCTTGCAGGGTAGGGGCACTGAAGCTTTCTTT.

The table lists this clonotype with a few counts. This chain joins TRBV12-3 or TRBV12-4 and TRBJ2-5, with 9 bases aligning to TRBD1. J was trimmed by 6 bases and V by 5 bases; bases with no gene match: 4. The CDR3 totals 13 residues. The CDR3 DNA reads TGTGCCAGCAGTGAACAGGGGGCACAGACCCAGTACTTC. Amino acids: CASSEQGAQTQYF.

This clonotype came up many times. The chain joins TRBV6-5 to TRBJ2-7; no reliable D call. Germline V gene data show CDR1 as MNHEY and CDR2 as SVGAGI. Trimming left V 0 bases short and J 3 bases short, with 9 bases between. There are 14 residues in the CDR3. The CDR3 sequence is CASSYSIGYYEQYF. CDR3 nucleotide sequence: TGTGCCAGCAGTTACTCGATAGGTTACTACGAGCAGTACTTC.

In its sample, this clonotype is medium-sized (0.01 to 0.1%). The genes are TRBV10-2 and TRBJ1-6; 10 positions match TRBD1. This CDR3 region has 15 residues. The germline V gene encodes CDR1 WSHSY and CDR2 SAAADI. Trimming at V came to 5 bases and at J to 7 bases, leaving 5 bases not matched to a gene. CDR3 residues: CASSPRQGANSPLHF. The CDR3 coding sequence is TGCGCCAGCAGTCCGCGACAGGGGGCGAATTCACCCCTCCACTTT.

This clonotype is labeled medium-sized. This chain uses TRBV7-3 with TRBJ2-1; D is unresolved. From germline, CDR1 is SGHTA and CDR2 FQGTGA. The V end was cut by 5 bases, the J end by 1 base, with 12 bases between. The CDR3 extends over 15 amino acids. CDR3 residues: CASSPGSASYNEQFF. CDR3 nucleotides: TGTGCCAGCAGCCCGGGCTCGGCATCCTACAATGAGCAGTTCTTC.

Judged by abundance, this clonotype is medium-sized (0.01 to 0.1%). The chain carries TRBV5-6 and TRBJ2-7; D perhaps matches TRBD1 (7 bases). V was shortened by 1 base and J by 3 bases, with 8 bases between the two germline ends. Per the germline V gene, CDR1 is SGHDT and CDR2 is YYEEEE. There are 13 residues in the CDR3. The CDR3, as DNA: TGTGCCAGCAGCTTGCAGGGGGGCTACGAGCAGTACTTC. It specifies CASSLQGGYEQYF.

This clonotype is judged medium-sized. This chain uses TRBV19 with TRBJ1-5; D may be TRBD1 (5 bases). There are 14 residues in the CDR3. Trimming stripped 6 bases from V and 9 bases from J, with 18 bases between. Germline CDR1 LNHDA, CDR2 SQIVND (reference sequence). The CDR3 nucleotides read TGTGCCAGTAGAGTGGGACGTGGATTGGGGCCCCAGCATTTT. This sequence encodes CASRVGRGLGPQHF.

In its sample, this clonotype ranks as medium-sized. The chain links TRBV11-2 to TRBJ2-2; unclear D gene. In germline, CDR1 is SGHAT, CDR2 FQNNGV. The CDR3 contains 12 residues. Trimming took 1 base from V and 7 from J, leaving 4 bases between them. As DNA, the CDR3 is TGTGCCAGCAGCTTAGGGGTCGGGGAGCTGTTTTTT. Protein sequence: CASSLGVGELFF.

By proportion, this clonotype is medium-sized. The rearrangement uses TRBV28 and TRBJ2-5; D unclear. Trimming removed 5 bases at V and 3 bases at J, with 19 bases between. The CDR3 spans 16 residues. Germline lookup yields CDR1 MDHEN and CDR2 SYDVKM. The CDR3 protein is CASSTYMGRHEETQYF. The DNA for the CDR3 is TGTGCCAGCAGTACGTATATGGGCCGTCATGAAGAGACCCAGTACTTC.

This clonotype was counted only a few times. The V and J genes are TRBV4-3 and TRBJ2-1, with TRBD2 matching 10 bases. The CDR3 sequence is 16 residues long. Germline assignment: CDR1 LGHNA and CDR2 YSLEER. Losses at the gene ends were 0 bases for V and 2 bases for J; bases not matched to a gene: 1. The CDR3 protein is CASSQDGLAAYNEQFF. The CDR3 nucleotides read TGCGCCAGCAGCCAAGATGGACTAGCGGCCTACAATGAGCAGTTCTTC.

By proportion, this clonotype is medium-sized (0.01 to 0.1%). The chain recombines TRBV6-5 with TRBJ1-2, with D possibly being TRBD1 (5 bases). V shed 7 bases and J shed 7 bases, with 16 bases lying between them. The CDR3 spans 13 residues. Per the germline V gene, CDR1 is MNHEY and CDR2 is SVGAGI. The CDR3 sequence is CASTRLGGSGYTF. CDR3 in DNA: TGTGCCAGCACCCGACTTGGGGGTTCTGGCTACACCTTC.

CDR3 in amino acids: CASSQAGLAVDNEQFF. The CDR3 coding sequence is TGCGCCAGCAGCCAAGCGGGACTAGCGGTAGACAATGAGCAGTTCTTC. The genes are TRBV4-3 and TRBJ2-1; 11 bases line up with TRBD2. The CDR3 is 16 amino acids. The germline V gene encodes CDR1 LGHNA and CDR2 YSLEER. V was clipped by 1 base and J by 5 bases; unmatched bases: 4.

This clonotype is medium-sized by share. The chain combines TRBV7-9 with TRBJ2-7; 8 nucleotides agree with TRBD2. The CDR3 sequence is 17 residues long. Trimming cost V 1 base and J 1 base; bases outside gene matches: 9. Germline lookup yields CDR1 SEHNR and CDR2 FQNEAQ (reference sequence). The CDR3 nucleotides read TGTGCCAGCAGCTTAGGGCTTAGCGGGGCCGGATCCTACGAGCAGTACTTC. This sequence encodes CASSLGLSGAGSYEQYF.

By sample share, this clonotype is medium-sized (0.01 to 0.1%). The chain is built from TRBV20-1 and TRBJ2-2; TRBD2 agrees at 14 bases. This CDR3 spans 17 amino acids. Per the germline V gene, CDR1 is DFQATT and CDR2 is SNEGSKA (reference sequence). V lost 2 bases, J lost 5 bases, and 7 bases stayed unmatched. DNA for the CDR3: TGCAGTGCTAGAAAGACTAGCGGGGGGGCTCAAACCGGGGAGCTGTTTTTT. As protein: CSARKTSGGAQTGELFF.

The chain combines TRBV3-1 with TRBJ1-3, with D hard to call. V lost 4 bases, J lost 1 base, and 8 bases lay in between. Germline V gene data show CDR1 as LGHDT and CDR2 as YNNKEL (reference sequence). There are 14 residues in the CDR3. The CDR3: CASSPVGSGNTIYF. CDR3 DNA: TGTGCCAGCAGCCCGGTAGGTTCTGGAAACACCATATATTTT.

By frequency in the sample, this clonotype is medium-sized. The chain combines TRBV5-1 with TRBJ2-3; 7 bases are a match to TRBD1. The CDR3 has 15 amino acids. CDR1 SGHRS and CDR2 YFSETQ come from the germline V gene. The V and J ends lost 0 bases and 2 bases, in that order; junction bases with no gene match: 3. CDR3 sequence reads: CASSLEGQFTDTQYF. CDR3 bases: TGCGCCAGCAGCTTGGAGGGACAGTTCACAGATACGCAGTATTTT.

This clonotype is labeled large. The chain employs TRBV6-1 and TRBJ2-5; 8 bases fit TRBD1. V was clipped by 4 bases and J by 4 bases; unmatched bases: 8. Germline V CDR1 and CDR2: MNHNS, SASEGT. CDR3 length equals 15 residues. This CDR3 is CASSVSRGRRETQYF. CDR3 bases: TGTGCCAGCAGTGTGAGCAGGGGGCGCAGAGAGACCCAGTACTTC.

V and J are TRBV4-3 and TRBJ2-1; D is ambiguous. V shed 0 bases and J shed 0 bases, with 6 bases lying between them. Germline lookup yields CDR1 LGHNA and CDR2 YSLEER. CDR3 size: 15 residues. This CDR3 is CASSQDDASYNEQFF. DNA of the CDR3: TGCGCCAGCAGCCAAGATGACGCCTCCTACAATGAGCAGTTCTTC.

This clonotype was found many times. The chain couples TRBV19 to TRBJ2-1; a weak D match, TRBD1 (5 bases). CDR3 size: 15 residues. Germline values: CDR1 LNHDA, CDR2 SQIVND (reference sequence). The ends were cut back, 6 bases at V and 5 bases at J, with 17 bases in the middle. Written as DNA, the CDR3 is TGTGCCAGTAGACTACGAGGCGGACAACACAATGAGCAGTTCTTC. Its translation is CASRLRGGQHNEQFF.

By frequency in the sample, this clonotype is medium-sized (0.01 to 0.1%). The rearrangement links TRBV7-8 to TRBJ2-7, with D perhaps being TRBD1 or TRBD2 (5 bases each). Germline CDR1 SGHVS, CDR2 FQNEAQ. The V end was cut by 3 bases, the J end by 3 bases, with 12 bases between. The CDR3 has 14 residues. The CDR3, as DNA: TGTGCCAGCAGCTTGGGGGACGGCGGCTACGAGCAGTACTTC. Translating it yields CASSLGDGGYEQYF.

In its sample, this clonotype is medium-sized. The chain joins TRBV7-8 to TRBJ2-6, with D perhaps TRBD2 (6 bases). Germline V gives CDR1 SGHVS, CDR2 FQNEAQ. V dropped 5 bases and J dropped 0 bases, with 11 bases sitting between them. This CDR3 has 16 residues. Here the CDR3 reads CASSRTGSSGANVLTF. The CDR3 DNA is TGTGCCAGCAGCCGCACCGGGAGCTCTGGGGCCAACGTCCTGACTTTC.

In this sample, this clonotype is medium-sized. The CDR3 region has the DNA TGTGCCAGCAAGAGTTCCTACGAGCAGTACTTC. Translating gives CASKSSYEQYF. This chain joins TRBV6-1 and TRBJ2-7; D is uncertain. Germline V lookup: CDR1 MNHNS, CDR2 SASEGT. The CDR3 has 11 residues. Trimming stripped 7 bases from V and 1 base from J, with 5 bases between.

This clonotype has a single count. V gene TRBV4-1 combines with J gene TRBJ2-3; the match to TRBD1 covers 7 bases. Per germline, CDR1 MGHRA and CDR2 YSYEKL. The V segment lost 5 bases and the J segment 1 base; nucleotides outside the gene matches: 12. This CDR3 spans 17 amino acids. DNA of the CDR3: TGCGCCAGCAGCATCCACAGGGGTTGGGTCGGCACAGATACGCAGTATTTT. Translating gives CASSIHRGWVGTDTQYF.

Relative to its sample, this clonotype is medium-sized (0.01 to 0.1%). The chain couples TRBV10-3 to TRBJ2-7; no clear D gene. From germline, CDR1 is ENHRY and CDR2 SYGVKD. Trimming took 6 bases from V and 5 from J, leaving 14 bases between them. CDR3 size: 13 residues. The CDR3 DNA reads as TGTGCCATCAGCGAGGATGACGCGAACGAGCAGTACTTC. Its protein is CAISEDDANEQYF.

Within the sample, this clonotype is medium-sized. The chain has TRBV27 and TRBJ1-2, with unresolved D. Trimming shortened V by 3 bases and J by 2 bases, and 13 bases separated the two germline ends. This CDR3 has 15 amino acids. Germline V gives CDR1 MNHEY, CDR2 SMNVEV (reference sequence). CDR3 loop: CASSLLTDSNYGYTF. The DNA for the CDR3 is TGTGCCAGCAGTTTGTTAACGGATTCCAACTATGGCTACACCTTC.

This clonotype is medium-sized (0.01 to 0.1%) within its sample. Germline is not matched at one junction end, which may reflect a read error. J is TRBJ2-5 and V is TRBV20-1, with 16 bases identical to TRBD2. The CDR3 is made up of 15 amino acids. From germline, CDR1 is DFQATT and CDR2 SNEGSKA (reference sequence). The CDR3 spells CSAGTSGGAQRISDF. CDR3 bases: TGCAGTGCAGGGACTAGCGGGGGGGCCCAGAGGATCTCGGACTTC.